This T cell receptor beta chain was identified during a study of blood T cell repertoires in COVID-19. The protocol was immunoSEQ multiplex PCR, while the TCRdb copy is restricted to in-frame clones and leaves out a portion. Here the sample spans tens of thousands of clones, 70% to 85% being singletons. The sequenced sample was peripheral blood. The sequence was obtained from a human donor in a cohort sampled during active COVID-19.

CDR3 nucleotide sequence: TGTGCCAGTAGTCTACAGGGGAACACTGAAGCTTTCTTT. This gives the protein CASSLQGNTEAFF. The J gene is TRBJ1-1, the V gene TRBV19; D is possibly TRBD1 (6 bases). The germline V gene has CDR1 LNHDA and CDR2 SQIVND (reference sequence). The CDR3 is 13 residues long. V lost 5 bases to trimming and J lost 1 base, with 8 bases between them.